The 28 T cell receptor beta chains in this list originate from one sample, sequenced in a study of early stage breast cancer tumors. Only in-frame clones appear in the TCRdb table, and some are missing; sequencing was by immunoSEQ multiplex PCR. The profile shows about 21,000 clones, about 80% of them singletons. The sample comprised blood. The receptors stem from a person in their sixties or seventies with breast cancer.

The chain is built from TRBV6-1 and TRBJ2-3, with D possibly called TRBD1 or TRBD2 (5 bases each). CDR1 MNHNS and CDR2 SASEGT come from the germline V gene. V lost 7 bases, J lost 10 bases, and 18 bases lay in between. The CDR3 is made up of 13 amino acids. The DNA for the CDR3 is TGTGCCAGCAATCCACGGGGCGTCCTGGCGCAGTATTTT. Protein: CASNPRGVLAQYF.

The V gene is TRBV5-1, the J gene TRBJ1-5, with 9 nucleotides matching TRBD1. Germline CDR1 is SGHRS and CDR2 is YFSETQ. CDR3 length equals 15 residues. V trimming: 4 bases; J trimming: 1 base; junction bases outside the gene matches: 3. The CDR3 DNA is TGCGCCAGCAGCGAACAGGGGGCCAGCAATCAGCCCCAGCATTTT. Its translation is CASSEQGASNQPQHF.

This clone was detected a few times. The rearrangement links TRBV10-3 to TRBJ1-2, with TRBD1 matching 8 bases. The CDR3 extends over 14 amino acids. Germline V gives CDR1 ENHRY, CDR2 SYGVKD. Unmatched junction bases numbered 4, after V lost 6 bases and J lost 1 base. The CDR3 nucleotides read TGTGCCATCAGAAGGACAGGGCGTAACTATGGCTACACCTTC. Residues: CAIRRTGRNYGYTF.

This clone showed up just a few times. The chain has TRBV19 and TRBJ1-5; TRBD1 aligns across 7 bases. CDR3 length: 14 amino acids. Per the germline V gene, CDR1 is LNHDA and CDR2 is SQIVND (reference sequence). Germline trimming cut 5 bases from V and 7 bases from J; bases unmatched to any gene: 8. CDR3 residues: CASSVTGILQPQHF. DNA of the CDR3: TGTGCCAGTAGTGTGACAGGGATACTGCAGCCCCAGCATTTT.

This chain joins TRBV18 and TRBJ1-6; unclear D gene. Germline V gene data show CDR1 as KGHSH and CDR2 as LQKENI. CDR3 length equals 14 residues. Between the trimmed V and J ends, which lost 3 bases and 10 bases, there was a span of 13 bases. DNA for the CDR3: TGTGCCAGCTCACCTGTACACAGCGAATCACCCCTCCACTTT. The encoded protein is CASSPVHSESPLHF.

The sample holds a few counts of this clone. The chain joins TRBV6-1 to TRBJ1-2, with 8 bases fitting TRBD1. V shed 10 bases and J 7 bases; nucleotides not matched to a gene: 2. Germline CDR1 and CDR2: MNHNS and SASEGT. CDR3 length: 10 amino acids. CDR3 loop: CAIRGLGYTF. The CDR3 nucleotides are TGTGCCATCAGGGGGCTTGGCTACACCTTC.

This clone was observed a handful of times. The rearrangement links TRBV2 to TRBJ2-7; 7 nucleotides line up with TRBD2. V lost 6 bases and J lost 6; bases outside the gene matches: 8. Germline V gene lookup returns CDR1 SNHLY and CDR2 FYNNEI. The CDR3 has 13 residues. CDR3 sequence (DNA): TGTGCCAGCAGCGCGGGAGCTGCGGGCGAGCAGTACTTC. Translated, it gives CASSAGAAGEQYF.

This clone was observed a single time. The J gene is TRBJ2-6, the V gene TRBV2, with D possibly being TRBD1 (5 bases). The length of the CDR3 is 16 residues. From germline, CDR1 is SNHLY and CDR2 FYNNEI. Trimming took off 7 bases at V and 4 bases at J, with 17 bases between the two ends. The CDR3 DNA reads as TGTGCCAGCACCCTGAGCGCAGGGTTCGGGGCCAACGTCCTGACTTTC. Translated: CASTLSAGFGANVLTF.

This clone turned up a few times. This sequence joins TRBV29-1 and TRBJ2-3, with D hard to call. The CDR3 loop spans 13 amino acids. V shed 5 bases and J shed 9 bases, with 18 bases lying between them. Germline CDR1 SQVTM, CDR2 ANQGSEA. Written as DNA, the CDR3 is TGCAGCGTTACTGGGGTCTATGGGATAACGCAGTATTTT. This gives the protein CSVTGVYGITQYF.

This clone was counted a few times. This rearrangement joins TRBV27 to TRBJ1-5; no reliable D call. V lost 2 bases to trimming and J lost 5 bases, with 7 bases between them. There are 13 residues in the CDR3. Germline CDR1 MNHEY, CDR2 SMNVEV (reference sequence). The CDR3 loop reads CASSLEIHQPQHF. The CDR3, as DNA: TGTGCCAGCAGTTTAGAAATACATCAGCCCCAGCATTTT.

The V and J genes are TRBV7-8 and TRBJ1-5; possibly TRBD1 for D (6 bases). CDR1 is SGHVS and CDR2 is FQNEAQ in the germline V gene. Trimming took off 3 bases at V and 2 bases at J, with 17 bases between the two ends. CDR3 length: 17 amino acids. CDR3 DNA: TGTGCCAGCAGCTTGGGGGCCCGGCAGGGCGGCAATCAGCCCCAGCATTTT. Its protein product is CASSLGARQGGNQPQHF.

This chain connects TRBV18 to TRBJ2-5; D unclear. There are 14 residues in the CDR3. Germline CDR1 is KGHSH and CDR2 is LQKENI. The V end was cut by 0 bases, the J end by 4 bases, with 9 bases between. CDR3 amino acids: CASSPPESPETQYF. The CDR3 DNA reads as TGTGCCAGCTCACCACCTGAGAGTCCAGAGACCCAGTACTTC.

J is TRBJ2-1 and V is TRBV13, with D uncertain. Germline V CDR1 and CDR2: PRHDT, FYEKMQ (reference sequence). CDR3 length: 16 residues. Deletions cut 5 bases from V and 8 bases from J, with 22 bases between. In nucleotides, the CDR3 is TGTGCCAGCAGCGCCCCCGTGACTGAGAGCGTCCATGAGCAGTTCTTC. Protein sequence: CASSAPVTESVHEQFF.

This clone qualifies as medium-sized. The chain joins TRBV5-1 to TRBJ1-6; possibly TRBD1 for D (5 bases). The germline gives CDR1 SGHRS, CDR2 YFSETQ. There are 15 residues in the CDR3. With 0 bases removed from V and 12 bases from J, the gap between germline ends came to 16 bases. CDR3 bases: TGCGCCAGCAGCTTGGCCGGACAAGGCGGTAGACCCCTCCACTTT. Protein product: CASSLAGQGGRPLHF.

This clone was observed a single time. The chain is built from TRBV7-6 and TRBJ1-1, with unresolved D. The CDR3 totals 14 residues. Trimming took 1 base from V and 1 from J, leaving 7 bases between them. Germline lookup yields CDR1 SGHVS and CDR2 FNYEAQ. DNA of the CDR3: TGTGCCAGCAGCTTAGGACATTCGAACACTGAAGCTTTCTTT. Protein product: CASSLGHSNTEAFF.

V gene TRBV19 combines with J gene TRBJ2-3; TRBD2 matches 9 bases. The trim removed 3 bases at V and 2 bases at J, leaving 9 bases unmatched. The CDR3 consists of 17 residues. Germline V lookup: CDR1 LNHDA, CDR2 SQIVND (reference sequence). The CDR3 DNA is TGTGCCAGTAGTATGTCGTTTAGCGGGGGTACCACAGATACGCAGTATTTT. Amino acid sequence: CASSMSFSGGTTDTQYF. Looking up the rest from reference TRBV19 and TRBJ2-3 gives the full variable domain: DGGITQSPKYLFRKEGQNVTLSCEQNLNHDAMYWYRQDPGQGLRLIYYSQIVNDFQKGDIAEGYSVSREKKESFPLTVTSAQKNPTAFYLCASSMSFSGGTTDTQYFGPGTRLTVL.

This clone was detected a few times. V and J are TRBV6-5 and TRBJ1-2, with D unclear. Germline assignment: CDR1 MNHEY and CDR2 SVGAGI. This CDR3 has 14 amino acids. V lost 7 bases to trimming and J lost 5 bases, with 17 bases between them. The CDR3 loop reads CASTALSGKYGYTF. In DNA, the CDR3 is TGTGCCAGCACTGCACTATCCGGAAAGTATGGCTACACCTTC.

The chain joins TRBV7-9 to TRBJ2-3, with 9 positions matching TRBD1. Trimming cost V 2 bases and J 0 bases; bases outside gene matches: 3. The CDR3 contains 16 residues. From germline, CDR1 is SEHNR and CDR2 FQNEAQ (reference sequence). This CDR3 is CASSLTGGLSTDTQYF. CDR3 DNA: TGTGCCAGCAGCTTAACAGGGGGCTTAAGCACAGATACGCAGTATTTT.

The genes are TRBV7-6 and TRBJ2-1, with D unclear. This CDR3 comprises 12 residues. Germline V gene lookup returns CDR1 SGHVS and CDR2 FNYEAQ. Trimming removed 1 base at V and 7 bases at J, with 5 bases between. The CDR3 coding sequence is TGTGCCAGCAGCTTAGTCCTTAATGAGCAGTTCTTC. It translates to CASSLVLNEQFF.

V is TRBV6-5 and J is TRBJ1-4; D call uncertain. Germline CDR1 and CDR2: MNHEY and SVGAGI. V lost 1 base, J lost 2 bases, and 2 bases lay in between. The CDR3 contains 13 residues. Here the CDR3 DNA reads TGTGCCAGCAGTTACTATACTAATGAAAAACTGTTTTTT. It is translated as CASSYYTNEKLFF.

J is TRBJ1-2 and V is TRBV25-1; no reliable D call. The CDR3 sequence is 14 residues long. The ends were cut back, 2 bases at V and 6 bases at J, with 13 bases in the middle. Germline assignment: CDR1 MGHDK and CDR2 SYGVNS. The CDR3 sequence: CASSEIGETHGYTF. As DNA, the CDR3 is TGTGCCAGCAGTGAAATTGGAGAAACTCATGGCTACACCTTC.

The V and J genes are TRBV9 and TRBJ2-1, with 7 bases matching TRBD2. V shed 4 bases and J 9 bases; nucleotides not matched to a gene: 13. CDR1 is SGDLS and CDR2 is YYNGEE in the germline V gene. CDR3 length: 15 amino acids. The DNA of the CDR3 is TGTGCCAGCAGCACAACGAGCGGGGTTAGCAGTGAGCAGTTCTTC. It yields the protein CASSTTSGVSSEQFF.

The chain joins TRBV7-2 to TRBJ2-7; D possibly corresponds to TRBD1 (5 bases). V gave up 2 bases and J gave up 1 base, with 9 bases separating them. Looked up from germline, CDR1 is SGHTA and CDR2 is FQGNSA. This CDR3 has 14 residues. The CDR3 DNA follows: TGTGCCAGCAGCTTACCAGGGTTTTCCTACGAGCAGTACTTC. Translating gives CASSLPGFSYEQYF.

This clone turned up a few times. This rearrangement joins TRBV28 to TRBJ1-2; 10 bases fit TRBD1. V lost 7 bases to trimming and J lost 8 bases; unmatched junction nucleotides: 10. The CDR3 contains 14 residues. CDR1 is MDHEN, CDR2 SYDVKM, per germline. In DNA, the CDR3 is TGTGCCAGCATTAGGGACAGGGGAATCGGCGGCTACACCTTC. Amino acids: CASIRDRGIGGYTF.

There are a few counts of this clone. The CDR3 loop reads CASSEYGQGEAGNTIYF. The CDR3 DNA follows: TGTGCCAGCAGTGAATACGGACAGGGTGAAGCTGGAAACACCATATATTTT. The V and J genes are TRBV6-1 and TRBJ1-3; 8 bases are shared with TRBD1. CDR3 length: 17 amino acids. V shed 2 bases, J shed 2 bases, and the junction held 8 bases outside the gene matches. Germline V lookup: CDR1 MNHNS, CDR2 SASEGT.

This clone appeared a single time. CDR3 DNA: TGTGCCATCAGTGAATCCAGGAACTATGGCTACACCTTC. It encodes CAISESRNYGYTF. This rearrangement joins TRBV10-3 to TRBJ1-2; D unclear. The germline CDR1 and CDR2 sequences are ENHRY and SYGVKD. The CDR3 spans 13 residues. V was clipped by 3 bases and J by 2 bases, with 7 bases between them.

The J gene is TRBJ2-3, the V gene TRBV9; 7 bases are a match to TRBD2. The germline CDR1 and CDR2 sequences are SGDLS and YYNGEE. This CDR3 has 16 amino acids. J lost 2 bases, V lost 4 bases, and 10 bases had no gene match. The CDR3 protein is CASSQDGLAVTDTQYF. In DNA form, the CDR3 reads TGTGCCAGCAGCCAGGACGGGCTAGCGGTCACAGATACGCAGTATTTT.

This rearrangement joins TRBV10-1 to TRBJ2-5; a possible D gene is TRBD2 (6 bases). CDR1 is WNHNN, CDR2 SYGVQD, per germline (reference sequence). V dropped 2 bases and J dropped 1 base, with 8 bases sitting between them. CDR3 length equals 14 residues. The CDR3 here is CASSERRAQETQYF. The CDR3 nucleotides read TGCGCCAGCAGTGAGAGGAGGGCCCAAGAGACCCAGTACTTC.